Below are 29 T cell receptor beta chains sequenced from a single sample in a study of OX40 agonist ivuxolimab in advanced cancers. Library preparation was by the immunoSEQ multiplex PCR assay. TCRdb stores this immuneACCESS table with in-frame sequences only. Part of the clones is absent; in the studies checked, under half of the shortfall reflects unresolved V genes, and no reason is known for the rest. In this sample the table shows 30,000 to 40,000 clones, about 92% of which occur a single time. Around 39% of the sample is taken by the ten largest. Here the sequenced sample was CD4+ or CD8+ T cells sorted from blood, taken in a trial of the OX40 agonist ivuxolimab. The receptors were gathered from an adult with an advanced solid tumor such as melanoma, head and neck, liver or kidney cancer.

J is TRBJ2-7 and V is TRBV27, with 11 bases matching TRBD2. The junction had 2 bases not matched to a gene; V was cut back by 2 bases and J by 5 bases. CDR1 and CDR2 from the germline V gene are MNHEY and SMNVEV (reference sequence). The CDR3 consists of 14 residues. This chain's CDR3 is CASSLTSGRHEQYF. As DNA, the CDR3 is TGTGCCAGCAGTTTAACTAGCGGGAGACACGAGCAGTACTTC.

This clone appeared a few times. The rearrangement uses TRBV29-1 and TRBJ2-2; TRBD1 agrees at 8 bases. The length of the CDR3 is 14 residues. V was clipped by 6 bases and J by 3 bases; unmatched bases: 6. The germline CDR1 and CDR2 sequences are SQVTM and ANQGSEA. CDR3 amino acids: CSVGGQGYTGELFF. The CDR3 nucleotides are TGCAGCGTGGGAGGACAGGGATACACCGGGGAGCTGTTTTTT.

This rearrangement joins TRBV6-5 to TRBJ2-5, with a tentative D call TRBD1 (6 bases). The V end was cut by 0 bases, the J end by 1 base, with 9 bases between. This CDR3 has 15 residues. CDR1 and CDR2 from the germline V gene are MNHEY and SVGAGI. The CDR3 sequence: CASSYSGGSQETQYF. The DNA of the CDR3 is TGTGCCAGCAGTTACTCAGGGGGTTCCCAAGAGACCCAGTACTTC.

This sequence joins TRBV9 and TRBJ2-7, with D possibly matching TRBD2 (6 bases). V lost 0 bases, J lost 6 bases, and 16 bases lay in between. The CDR3 covers 15 residues. The germline CDR1 and CDR2 sequences are SGDLS and YYNGEE. CDR3 sequence: CASSVGGGDLSEQYF. The CDR3 DNA follows: TGTGCCAGCAGCGTAGGAGGCGGGGACCTTAGCGAGCAGTACTTC.

The chain employs TRBV6-1 and TRBJ2-5; D remains ambiguous. Germline V gene lookup returns CDR1 MNHNS and CDR2 SASEGT. The CDR3 is made up of 13 amino acids. V was clipped by 5 bases and J by 0 bases, with 7 bases between them. The CDR3 region has the DNA TGTGCCAGCAGTCAGCTGTACCAAGAGACCCAGTACTTC. Residues: CASSQLYQETQYF.

The gene calls are TRBV6-4 and TRBJ1-1; 8 bases are shared with TRBD1. Germline V gives CDR1 MRHNA, CDR2 SNTAGT. The trim removed 7 bases at V and 1 base at J, leaving 5 bases unmatched. This CDR3 spans 14 amino acids. The CDR3 reads CASMDRVGNTEAFF. CDR3 sequence (DNA): TGTGCCAGCATGGACAGGGTTGGGAACACTGAAGCTTTCTTT.

This chain joins TRBV9 and TRBJ2-5; D might be TRBD1 (6 bases). V lost 0 bases and J 4 bases, leaving 13 bases between the germline ends. Germline V gene data show CDR1 as SGDLS and CDR2 as YYNGEE. This CDR3 is built from 15 residues. The CDR3 region has the DNA TGTGCCAGCAGCGTAGCTGGTGTAGGGGGAGAGACCCAGTACTTC. Translated: CASSVAGVGGETQYF.

The chain uses TRBV7-4 and TRBJ1-2, with a tentative D call TRBD1 (6 bases). The CDR3 sequence is 14 residues long. Germline V CDR1 and CDR2: SGHVT, SQSDAQ. The ends were cut back, 5 bases at V and 4 bases at J, with 14 bases in the middle. In DNA, the CDR3 is TGTGCCAGCAGCCCCCCCGGGACACGCTATGGCTACACCTTC. Its translation is CASSPPGTRYGYTF.

The chain employs TRBV29-1 and TRBJ2-7; TRBD1 aligns across 7 bases. The CDR3 length is 13 residues. Unmatched junction bases numbered 9, after V lost 7 bases and J lost 3 bases. Per germline, CDR1 SQVTM and CDR2 ANQGSEA. CDR3 coding DNA: TGCAGCGCCCAGGGGGACCGAATCTACGAGCAGTACTTC. It encodes CSAQGDRIYEQYF.

This chain links TRBV10-3 with TRBJ2-3, with D possibly TRBD1 on 6 matching bases. Looked up from germline, CDR1 is ENHRY and CDR2 is SYGVKD. This CDR3 has 14 residues. Trimming stripped 3 bases from V and 2 bases from J, with 9 bases between. DNA of the CDR3: TGTGCCATCAGTGATCGGACAGACACAGATACGCAGTATTTT. This codes for CAISDRTDTDTQYF.

This CDR3 is CASSQFLGELFF. CDR3 sequence (DNA): TGCGCCAGCAGCCAATTTTTAGGGGAGCTGTTTTTT. V gene TRBV4-1 combines with J gene TRBJ2-2, with D unresolved. The V end was cut by 2 bases, the J end by 8 bases, with 6 bases between. CDR1 and CDR2 (germline): MGHRA, YSYEKL. The CDR3 is made up of 12 amino acids.

The genes are TRBV29-1 and TRBJ1-1; 7 bases align to TRBD1. Germline V CDR1 and CDR2: SQVTM, ANQGSEA. CDR3 length: 13 residues. Trimming at V came to 3 bases and at J to 6 bases, leaving 7 bases not matched to a gene. The CDR3 DNA reads TGCAGCGTTGACGTGCCAGGGGGTGCTGAAGCTTTCTTT. This encodes CSVDVPGGAEAFF.

This chain links TRBV13 with TRBJ2-1, with 12 bases lining up with TRBD2. Germline V gives CDR1 PRHDT, CDR2 FYEKMQ (reference sequence). The CDR3 extends over 15 amino acids. V was pared by 6 bases and J by 5 bases, with 5 bases of the junction left unmatched. CDR3 coding DNA: TGTGCCAGCAGTTCCGGACTAGCGGGAAACAATGAGCAGTTCTTC. This gives the protein CASSSGLAGNNEQFF.

The gene calls are TRBV4-1 and TRBJ2-3, with 10 positions matching TRBD2. V was pared by 4 bases and J by 0 bases, with 4 bases of the junction left unmatched. CDR1 is MGHRA and CDR2 is YSYEKL in the germline V gene. The CDR3 is made up of 16 amino acids. CDR3 DNA sequence: TGCGCCAGCAGCCTCCTAGCGGGAGTTAGCACAGATACGCAGTATTTT. Residues: CASSLLAGVSTDTQYF.

J is TRBJ2-7 and V is TRBV27; 14 nucleotides match TRBD2. V trimming: 6 bases; J trimming: 5 bases; junction bases outside the gene matches: 9. This CDR3 has 16 residues. Germline V CDR1 and CDR2: MNHEY, SMNVEV (reference sequence). The CDR3 sequence is CASRWGGLAGVHEQYF. The CDR3, as DNA: TGTGCCAGCAGATGGGGGGGACTAGCGGGAGTTCACGAGCAGTACTTC.

The chain is built from TRBV11-2 and TRBJ2-1; D uncertain. V was trimmed by 5 bases and J by 4 bases, leaving 3 bases between them. This CDR3 contains 11 residues. Looked up from germline, CDR1 is SGHAT and CDR2 is FQNNGV. CDR3 residues: CASSQYNEQFF. In DNA, the CDR3 is TGTGCCAGCAGCCAATACAATGAGCAGTTCTTC.

This chain connects TRBV19 to TRBJ2-1; 9 bases agree with TRBD1. The germline V gene encodes CDR1 LNHDA and CDR2 SQIVND (reference sequence). The CDR3 consists of 16 residues. The junction had 2 bases not matched to a gene; V was cut back by 0 bases and J by 2 bases. CDR3 nucleotide sequence: TGTGCCAGTAGTATAGACCGGGACAGGGCCTACAATGAGCAGTTCTTC. This encodes CASSIDRDRAYNEQFF.

This chain connects TRBV14 to TRBJ2-7; 10 bases line up with TRBD2. Trimming took 3 bases from V and 3 from J; bases not matched to a gene: 8. This CDR3 is 16 amino acids long. CDR1 SGHDN and CDR2 FVKESK come from the germline V gene. CDR3 region: CASSQLVSGRFYEQYF. CDR3 sequence (DNA): TGTGCCAGCAGCCAGCTCGTTAGCGGGAGGTTCTACGAGCAGTACTTC.

The chain has TRBV27 and TRBJ2-7, with D possibly being TRBD2 (6 bases). The CDR3 loop spans 14 amino acids. Germline V gene data show CDR1 as MNHEY and CDR2 as SMNVEV (reference sequence). Between the trimmed V and J ends, which lost 6 bases and 3 bases, there was a span of 15 bases. CDR3 in DNA: TGTGCCAGCAGCCCCTCTGGAGGGTTCTACGAGCAGTACTTC. It codes for CASSPSGGFYEQYF.

The chain has TRBV27 and TRBJ2-3; perhaps TRBD1 as D (6 bases). Trimming stripped 3 bases from V and 2 bases from J, with 12 bases between. CDR1 is MNHEY and CDR2 is SMNVEV in the germline V gene (reference sequence). The CDR3 runs to 15 residues. The CDR3 DNA sequence: TGTGCCAGCAGTTTTGCGACAGGCATCACAGATACGCAGTATTTT. Amino acids: CASSFATGITDTQYF.

The chain has TRBV7-9 and TRBJ2-7, with D tentatively TRBD1 (6 bases). The CDR3 covers 16 residues. V shed 5 bases and J shed 4 bases, with 21 bases lying between them. Looked up from germline, CDR1 is SEHNR and CDR2 is FQNEAQ (reference sequence). The CDR3 is CASSPISWTVGYEQYF. CDR3 DNA: TGTGCCAGCAGCCCTATATCGTGGACAGTAGGTTACGAGCAGTACTTC.

This chain joins TRBV14 and TRBJ1-3, with no clear D. Trimming stripped 5 bases from V and 3 bases from J, with 11 bases between. Germline CDR1 reads SGHDN; CDR2 reads FVKESK. The CDR3 sequence is 14 residues long. The CDR3 region has the DNA TGTGCCAGCAGCTTCCCCGGACTTGGAAACACCATATATTTT. Amino acids: CASSFPGLGNTIYF.

V usage is TRBV28 and J usage is TRBJ1-2; 7 bases align to TRBD1. The CDR3 spans 14 residues. V shed 7 bases and J 5 bases; nucleotides not matched to a gene: 10. CDR1 is MDHEN, CDR2 SYDVKM, per germline. DNA of the CDR3: TGTGCCAGCAACCCAACAGGGGTGGTATATGGCTACACCTTC. Its protein product is CASNPTGVVYGYTF.

The chain links TRBV27 to TRBJ1-5; 7 nucleotides line up with TRBD1. This CDR3 spans 12 amino acids. Trimming took 6 bases from V and 4 from J; bases not matched to a gene: 0. CDR1 and CDR2 from the germline V gene are MNHEY and SMNVEV (reference sequence). In DNA, the CDR3 is TGTGCCAGCAGGGGACAGAATCAGCCCCAGCATTTT. Encoded protein: CASRGQNQPQHF.

The chain uses TRBV11-2 and TRBJ1-5, with D tentatively TRBD1 (5 bases). CDR3 length: 15 amino acids. Per germline, CDR1 SGHAT and CDR2 FQNNGV. Trimming stripped 2 bases from V and 1 base from J, with 9 bases between. CDR3 region: CASSLHGGSNQPQHF. In nucleotides, the CDR3 is TGTGCCAGCAGCTTACACGGGGGGAGCAATCAGCCCCAGCATTTT.

V gene TRBV27 combines with J gene TRBJ2-7, with D tentatively TRBD2 (6 bases). The CDR3 loop spans 16 amino acids. Trimming took 0 bases from V and 3 from J, leaving 15 bases between them. The germline gives CDR1 MNHEY, CDR2 SMNVEV (reference sequence). CDR3 residues: CASSLSGQAGYYEQYF. The CDR3 DNA reads as TGTGCCAGCAGTTTATCCGGACAAGCGGGTTACTACGAGCAGTACTTC.

V gene TRBV10-3 combines with J gene TRBJ1-2, with D maybe TRBD1 (5 bases). With 3 bases removed from V and 6 bases from J, the gap between germline ends came to 11 bases. Germline loops: CDR1 ENHRY, CDR2 SYGVKD. The CDR3 is made up of 13 amino acids. CDR3 in DNA: TGTGCCATCAGTGACTCGACCAGGGATGGCTACACCTTC. Its translation: CAISDSTRDGYTF.

This sequence joins TRBV29-1 and TRBJ2-1; 16 bases map to TRBD2. Germline V CDR1 and CDR2: SQVTM, ANQGSEA. V lost 0 bases to trimming and J lost 9 bases; unmatched junction nucleotides: 11. The CDR3 runs 18 residues. CDR3 sequence: CSVEEGTSGGAILGEQFF. Here the CDR3 DNA reads TGCAGCGTTGAAGAGGGGACTAGCGGGGGGGCGATTTTGGGTGAGCAGTTCTTC.

The chain joins TRBV7-6 to TRBJ2-7; 7 bases align to TRBD2. Trimming at V came to 7 bases and at J to 4 bases, leaving 10 bases not matched to a gene. The CDR3 spans 14 residues. CDR1 SGHVS and CDR2 FNYEAQ come from the germline V gene. The DNA for the CDR3 is TGTGCCAGCAAGATAGGGGAGGGCCCGTACGAGCAGTACTTC. This encodes CASKIGEGPYEQYF.